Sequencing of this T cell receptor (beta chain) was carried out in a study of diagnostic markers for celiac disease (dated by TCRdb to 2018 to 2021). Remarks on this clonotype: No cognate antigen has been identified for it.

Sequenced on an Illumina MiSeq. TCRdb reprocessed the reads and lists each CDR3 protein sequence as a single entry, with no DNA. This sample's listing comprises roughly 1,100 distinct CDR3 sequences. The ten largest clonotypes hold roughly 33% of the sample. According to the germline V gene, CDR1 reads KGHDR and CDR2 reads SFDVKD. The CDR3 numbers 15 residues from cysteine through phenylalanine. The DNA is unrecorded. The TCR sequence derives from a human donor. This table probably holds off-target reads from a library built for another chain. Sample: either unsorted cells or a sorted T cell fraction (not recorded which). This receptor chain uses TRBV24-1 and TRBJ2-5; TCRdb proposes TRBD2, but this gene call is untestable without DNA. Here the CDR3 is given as CATSVGSGSSETQYF.